The 4 T cell receptor beta chains presented below share a single source sample, sequenced in a study of blood T cells in healthy people across ages. The second PCR ran about 6 to 11 cycles with a sample-barcoded 5' primer and J-beta primers. Using its own MiXCR run on the 5' RACE reads, TCRdb lists one record per CDR3 protein. The sample has around 1.5 million distinct CDR3 sequences; around 35% are singletons. The sample comprised blood. The receptors shown here come from a young woman in good health.

The V call is TRBV19, the J call TRBJ1-5; no definite D call. The V gene's germline CDR1 is LNHDA and CDR2 SQIVND (reference sequence). The CDR3 runs 15 residues. V was shortened by 6 bases and J by 7 bases, with 19 bases between the two germline ends. CDR3 sequence: CASRAVVRGGQPQHF. The CDR3 DNA reads as TGTGCCAGTAGGGCCGTAGTCCGGGGAGGACAGCCCCAGCATTTT.

The chain joins TRBV5-1 to TRBJ1-6, with 7 bases that match TRBD1. The V segment lost 9 bases and the J segment 10 bases; nucleotides outside the gene matches: 13. In germline, CDR1 is SGHRS, CDR2 YFSETQ. The CDR3 totals 14 residues. Here the CDR3 DNA reads TGCGCCACCCAGGAGGACCCAGGGGGGTCACCCCTCCACTTT. It yields the protein CATQEDPGGSPLHF. The entire variable domain, with the rest obtained from reference TRBV5-1 and TRBJ1-6, is as follows: KAGVTQTPRYLIKTRGQQVTLSCSPISGHRSVSWYQQTPGQGLQFLFEYFSETQRNKGNFPGRFSGRQFSNSRSEMNVSTLELGDSALYLCATQEDPGGSPLHFGNGTRLTVT.

J is TRBJ1-1 and V is TRBV5-1, with 8 bases aligning to TRBD1. The J segment lost 2 bases and the V segment lost 4 bases, leaving 4 bases of the junction unmatched. Germline CDR1 and CDR2: SGHRS and YFSETQ. The CDR3 loop spans 14 amino acids. CDR3 nucleotides: TGCGCCAGCAGCCGCAGGGGGCCCAACACTGAAGCTTTCTTT. Translating it yields CASSRRGPNTEAFF.

In its sample, this clonotype was seen a few times. The V gene is TRBV5-1, the J gene TRBJ2-3; D is perhaps TRBD2 (5 bases). With 1 base removed from V and 4 bases from J, the gap between germline ends came to 10 bases. This CDR3 region has 14 residues. Germline CDR1 and CDR2: SGHRS and YFSETQ. The CDR3 reads CASSLQGGADTQYF. The CDR3 DNA sequence: TGCGCCAGCAGCTTGCAAGGAGGAGCAGATACGCAGTATTTT.